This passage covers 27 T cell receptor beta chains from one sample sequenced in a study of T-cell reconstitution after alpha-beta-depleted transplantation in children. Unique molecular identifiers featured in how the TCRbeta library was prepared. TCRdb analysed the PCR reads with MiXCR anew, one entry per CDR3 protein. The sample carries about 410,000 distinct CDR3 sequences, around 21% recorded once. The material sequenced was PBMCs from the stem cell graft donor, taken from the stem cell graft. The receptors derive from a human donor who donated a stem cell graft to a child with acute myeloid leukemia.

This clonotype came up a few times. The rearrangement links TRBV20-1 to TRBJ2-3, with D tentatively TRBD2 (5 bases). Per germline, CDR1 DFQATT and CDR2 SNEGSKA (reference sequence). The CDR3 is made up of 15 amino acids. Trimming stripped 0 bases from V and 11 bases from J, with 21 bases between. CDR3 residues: CSARDFVRESGGQYF. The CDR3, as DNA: TGCAGTGCTAGAGATTTCGTTAGAGAGTCCGGAGGGCAGTATTTT.

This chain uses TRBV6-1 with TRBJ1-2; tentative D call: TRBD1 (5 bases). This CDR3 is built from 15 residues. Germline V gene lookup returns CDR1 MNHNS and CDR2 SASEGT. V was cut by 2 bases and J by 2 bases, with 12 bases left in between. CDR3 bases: TGTGCCAGCAGTGAAAAGGGGACGGCGAACTATGGCTACACCTTC. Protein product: CASSEKGTANYGYTF.

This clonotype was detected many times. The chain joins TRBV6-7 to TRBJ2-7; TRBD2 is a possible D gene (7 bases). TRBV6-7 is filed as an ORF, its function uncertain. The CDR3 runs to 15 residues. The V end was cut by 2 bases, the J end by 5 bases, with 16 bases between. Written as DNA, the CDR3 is TGTGCCAGCAGTTACCCGAGAACGGGGGGCCACGAGCAGTACTTC. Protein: CASSYPRTGGHEQYF.

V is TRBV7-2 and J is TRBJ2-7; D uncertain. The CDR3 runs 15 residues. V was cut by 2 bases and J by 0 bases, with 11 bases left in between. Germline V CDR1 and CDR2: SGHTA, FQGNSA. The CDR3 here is CASSLSFLTSYEQYF. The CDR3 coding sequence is TGTGCCAGCAGCTTATCCTTTTTAACCTCCTACGAGCAGTACTTC.

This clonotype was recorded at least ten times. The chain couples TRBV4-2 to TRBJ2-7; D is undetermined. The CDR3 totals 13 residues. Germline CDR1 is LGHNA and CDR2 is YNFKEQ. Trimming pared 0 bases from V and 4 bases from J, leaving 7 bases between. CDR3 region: CASSQDGRYEQYF. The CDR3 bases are TGTGCCAGCAGCCAAGACGGGCGATACGAGCAGTACTTC.

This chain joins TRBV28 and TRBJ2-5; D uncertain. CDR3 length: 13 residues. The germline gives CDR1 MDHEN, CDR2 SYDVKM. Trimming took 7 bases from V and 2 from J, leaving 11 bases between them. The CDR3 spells CASKSAIQETQYF. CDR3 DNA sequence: TGTGCCAGCAAATCGGCCATACAAGAGACCCAGTACTTC.

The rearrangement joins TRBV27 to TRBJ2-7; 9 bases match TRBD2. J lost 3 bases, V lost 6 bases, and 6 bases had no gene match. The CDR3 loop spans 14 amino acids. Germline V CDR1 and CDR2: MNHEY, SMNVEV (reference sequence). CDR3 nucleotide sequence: TGTGCCAGCAGCGGGACTAGCCCGGGCTACGAGCAGTACTTC. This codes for CASSGTSPGYEQYF.

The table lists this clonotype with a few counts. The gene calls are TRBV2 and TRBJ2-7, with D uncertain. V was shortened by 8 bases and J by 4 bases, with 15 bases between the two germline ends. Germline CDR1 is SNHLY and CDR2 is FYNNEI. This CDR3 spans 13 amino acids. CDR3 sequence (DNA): TGTGCCAGCCAACCGGGCCAACTTTACGAGCAGTACTTC. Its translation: CASQPGQLYEQYF.

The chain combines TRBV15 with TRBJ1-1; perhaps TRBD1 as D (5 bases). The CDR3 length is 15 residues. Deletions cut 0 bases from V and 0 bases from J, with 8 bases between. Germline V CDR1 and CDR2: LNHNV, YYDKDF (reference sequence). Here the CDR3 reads CATSREKGVNTEAFF. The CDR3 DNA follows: TGTGCCACCAGCAGAGAAAAAGGGGTGAACACTGAAGCTTTCTTT.

The CDR3 sequence is CASSLIVVGASGRRDEQYF. CDR3 in DNA: TGTGCCAGCAGTTTAATAGTAGTAGGGGCTAGCGGGAGGCGGGACGAGCAGTACTTC. The chain combines TRBV28 with TRBJ2-7; 11 bases match TRBD2. CDR1 is MDHEN and CDR2 is SYDVKM in the germline V gene. The CDR3 covers 19 residues. Trimming cost V 2 bases and J 5 bases; bases outside gene matches: 17.

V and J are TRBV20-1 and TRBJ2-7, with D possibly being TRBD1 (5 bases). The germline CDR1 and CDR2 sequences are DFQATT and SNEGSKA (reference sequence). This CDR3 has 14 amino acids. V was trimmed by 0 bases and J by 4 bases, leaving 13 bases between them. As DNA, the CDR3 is TGCAGTGCTAGAGACAGGGTCCAGGGTTACGAGCAGTACTTC. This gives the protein CSARDRVQGYEQYF.

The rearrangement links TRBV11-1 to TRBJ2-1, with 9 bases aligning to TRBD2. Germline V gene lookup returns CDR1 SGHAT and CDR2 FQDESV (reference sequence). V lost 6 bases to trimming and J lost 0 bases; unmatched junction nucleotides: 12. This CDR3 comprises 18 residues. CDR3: CASRKTSGTISSYNEQFF. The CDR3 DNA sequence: TGTGCCAGCAGGAAGACTAGCGGTACAATTAGCTCCTACAATGAGCAGTTCTTC.

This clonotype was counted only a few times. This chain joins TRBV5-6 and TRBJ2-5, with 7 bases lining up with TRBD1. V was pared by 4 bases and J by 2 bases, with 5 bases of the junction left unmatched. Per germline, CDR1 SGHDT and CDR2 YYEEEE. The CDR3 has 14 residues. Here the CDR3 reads CASSVGTAQETQYF. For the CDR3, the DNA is TGTGCCAGCAGCGTGGGGACAGCTCAAGAGACCCAGTACTTC.

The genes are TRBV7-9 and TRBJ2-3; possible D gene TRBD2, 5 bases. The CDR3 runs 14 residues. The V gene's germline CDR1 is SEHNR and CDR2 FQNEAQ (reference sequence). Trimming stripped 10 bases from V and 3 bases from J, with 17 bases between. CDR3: CATQRSSSTDTQYF. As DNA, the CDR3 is TGTGCCACCCAGCGGTCGAGTTCGACAGATACGCAGTATTTT.

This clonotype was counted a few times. CDR3: CASSSSLAGPTDTQYF. The CDR3 DNA is TGTGCCAGCAGTAGCTCCCTAGCGGGACCAACAGATACGCAGTATTTT. The chain uses TRBV28 and TRBJ2-3; 9 bases are a match to TRBD2. CDR3 size: 16 residues. V gave up 5 bases and J gave up 3 bases; unmatched junction bases: 9. The germline gives CDR1 MDHEN, CDR2 SYDVKM.

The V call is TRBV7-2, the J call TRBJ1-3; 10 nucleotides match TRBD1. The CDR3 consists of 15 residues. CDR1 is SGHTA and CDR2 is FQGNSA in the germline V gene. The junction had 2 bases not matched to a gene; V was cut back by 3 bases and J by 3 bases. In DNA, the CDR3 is TGTGCCAGCAGCTTGGGACAGGGGTTTGGAAACACCATATATTTT. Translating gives CASSLGQGFGNTIYF.

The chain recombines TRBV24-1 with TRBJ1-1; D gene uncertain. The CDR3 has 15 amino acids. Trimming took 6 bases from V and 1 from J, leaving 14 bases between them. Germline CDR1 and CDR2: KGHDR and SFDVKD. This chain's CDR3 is CATSLGGGGNTEAFF. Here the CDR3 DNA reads TGTGCCACCAGTTTGGGAGGAGGAGGGAACACTGAAGCTTTCTTT.

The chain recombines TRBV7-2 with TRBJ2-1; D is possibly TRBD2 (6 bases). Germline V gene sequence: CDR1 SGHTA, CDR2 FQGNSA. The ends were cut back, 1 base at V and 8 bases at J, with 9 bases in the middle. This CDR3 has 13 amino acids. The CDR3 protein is CASSLDWGDEQFF. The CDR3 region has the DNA TGTGCCAGCAGCTTAGATTGGGGGGATGAGCAGTTCTTC.

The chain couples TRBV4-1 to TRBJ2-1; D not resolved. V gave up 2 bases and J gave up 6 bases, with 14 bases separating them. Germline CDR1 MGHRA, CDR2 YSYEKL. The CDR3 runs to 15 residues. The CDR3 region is CASSQWFQEINEQFF. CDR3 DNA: TGCGCCAGCAGCCAATGGTTCCAGGAAATCAATGAGCAGTTCTTC.

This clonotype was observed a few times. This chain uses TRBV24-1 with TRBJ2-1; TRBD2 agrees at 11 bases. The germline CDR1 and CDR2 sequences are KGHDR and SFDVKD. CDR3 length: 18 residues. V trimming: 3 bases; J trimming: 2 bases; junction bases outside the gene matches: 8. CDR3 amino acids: CATSDRGVTSGTYNEQFF. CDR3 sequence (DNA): TGTGCCACCAGTGATCGAGGCGTGACTAGCGGGACCTACAATGAGCAGTTCTTC.

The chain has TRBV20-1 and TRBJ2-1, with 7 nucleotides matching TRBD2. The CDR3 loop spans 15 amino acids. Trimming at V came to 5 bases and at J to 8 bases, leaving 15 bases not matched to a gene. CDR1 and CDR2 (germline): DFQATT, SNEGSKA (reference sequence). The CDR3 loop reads CSAPGGGRAPDEQFF. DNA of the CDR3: TGCAGTGCTCCTGGGGGTGGGAGGGCCCCAGATGAGCAGTTCTTC.

Here the CDR3 reads CATSRKRLSMSGASTDTQYF. The CDR3 bases are TGTGCCACCAGCCGAAAGAGGCTATCGATGAGCGGAGCTAGCACAGATACGCAGTATTTT. The rearrangement links TRBV15 to TRBJ2-3; possible D gene TRBD2, 5 bases. The germline V gene has CDR1 LNHNV and CDR2 YYDKDF (reference sequence). The V gene lost 5 bases and the J gene lost 0 bases, with 27 bases spanning the gap. This CDR3 has 20 residues.

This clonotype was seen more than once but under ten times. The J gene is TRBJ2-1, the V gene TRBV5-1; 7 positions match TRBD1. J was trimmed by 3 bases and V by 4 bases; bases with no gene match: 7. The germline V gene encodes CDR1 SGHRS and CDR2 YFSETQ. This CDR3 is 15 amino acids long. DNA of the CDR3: TGCGCCAGCAGCGAGAGGGGGCAAATCTACAATGAGCAGTTCTTC. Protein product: CASSERGQIYNEQFF.

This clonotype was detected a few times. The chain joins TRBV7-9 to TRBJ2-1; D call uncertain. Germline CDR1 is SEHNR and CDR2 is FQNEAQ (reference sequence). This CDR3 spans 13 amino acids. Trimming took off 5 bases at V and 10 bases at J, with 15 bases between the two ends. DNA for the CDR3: TGTGCCAGCAGCCCAGCTACCGTCGGGGAGCAGTTCTTC. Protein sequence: CASSPATVGEQFF.

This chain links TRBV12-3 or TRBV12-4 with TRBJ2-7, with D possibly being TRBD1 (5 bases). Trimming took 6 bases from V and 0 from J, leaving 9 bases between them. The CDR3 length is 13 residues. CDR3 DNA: TGTGCCAGCAGGGCCAGGGCCTCCTACGAGCAGTACTTC. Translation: CASRARASYEQYF.

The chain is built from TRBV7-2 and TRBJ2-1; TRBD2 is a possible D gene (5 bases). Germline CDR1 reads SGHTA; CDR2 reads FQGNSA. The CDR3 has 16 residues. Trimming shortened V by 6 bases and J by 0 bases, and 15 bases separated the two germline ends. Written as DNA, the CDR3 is TGTGCCAGCAGTTCCCCGTTGGCGGGCTCCTACAATGAGCAGTTCTTC. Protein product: CASSSPLAGSYNEQFF.

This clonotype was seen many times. DNA of the CDR3: TGTGCCAGCAGTTCAGATGAAGCTTTCTTT. Translating it yields CASSSDEAFF. The rearrangement uses TRBV28 and TRBJ1-1; D gene unclear. The CDR3 consists of 10 residues. Trimming removed 4 bases from V and 7 bases from J, with 4 bases in between. Germline V gene data show CDR1 as MDHEN and CDR2 as SYDVKM.